Listed below are T cell receptor beta chains from one sample, sequenced in a study of cytomegalovirus exposure and HLA in healthy donors. TCRdb's copy holds only in-frame clones and misses some; the assay was immunoSEQ multiplex PCR. The sample carries about 210,000 clones, more than 75% recorded once. The sequenced material came from PBMCs. Source of these receptors: a man between 40 and 49 years old in good health and CMV-seropositive. Both conserved end residues are trimmed from each CDR3. Fields, in order: CDR3 protein, V gene, J gene, CDR3 length.

cdr3_aa: ASSSGGFSGNTIY
v_call: TRBV5-1
j_call: TRBJ1-3
cdr3_length: 13

cdr3_aa: ASSYGGVGYT
v_call: TRBV6-5
j_call: TRBJ1-2
cdr3_length: 10

cdr3_aa: ASSTSGRNTDTQY
v_call: TRBV6-4
j_call: TRBJ2-3
cdr3_length: 13

cdr3_aa: ASRPPGLGAGGEQF
v_call: TRBV7-9
j_call: TRBJ2-1
cdr3_length: 14

cdr3_aa: ASSPQREGRREQY
v_call: TRBV5-1
j_call: TRBJ2-7
cdr3_length: 13

cdr3_aa: ASSERLAGTGELF
v_call: TRBV10-1
j_call: TRBJ2-2
cdr3_length: 13

cdr3_aa: ASSAGLAGQNEQF
v_call: TRBV7-9
j_call: TRBJ2-1
cdr3_length: 13

cdr3_aa: ASSKDRNNGYT
v_call: TRBV5-1
j_call: TRBJ1-2
cdr3_length: 11

cdr3_aa: ASNGLAVNNEQF
v_call: TRBV2
j_call: TRBJ2-1
cdr3_length: 12

cdr3_aa: ASSLELAVEQF
v_call: TRBV7-9
j_call: TRBJ2-1
cdr3_length: 11

cdr3_aa: ASSLGFMGITGELF
v_call: TRBV11-2
j_call: TRBJ2-2
cdr3_length: 14

cdr3_aa: ASNLREATYNEQF
v_call: TRBV2
j_call: TRBJ2-1
cdr3_length: 13

cdr3_aa: ASSYSGLAPSYEQY
v_call: TRBV6-5
j_call: TRBJ2-7
cdr3_length: 14

cdr3_aa: ASSISLTSGRRNEQF
v_call: TRBV19
j_call: TRBJ2-1
cdr3_length: 15

cdr3_aa: AISDGGDYGYT
v_call: TRBV10-3
j_call: TRBJ1-2
cdr3_length: 11

cdr3_aa: ASSPRASGPYEQY
v_call: TRBV5-1
j_call: TRBJ2-7
cdr3_length: 13

cdr3_aa: ASRTSQGRVDTQY
v_call: TRBV7-9
j_call: TRBJ2-3
cdr3_length: 13

cdr3_aa: ASSKGTQASGSSRNEQY
v_call: TRBV19
j_call: TRBJ2-7
cdr3_length: 17

cdr3_aa: ASRITLDSGETQY
v_call: TRBV6-1
j_call: TRBJ2-5
cdr3_length: 13

cdr3_aa: ASTEGGGSGEKLF
v_call: TRBV10-2
j_call: TRBJ1-4
cdr3_length: 13

cdr3_aa: ASSDRFEAF
v_call: TRBV2
j_call: TRBJ1-1
cdr3_length: 9

cdr3_aa: ASGLGGHGTDTQY
v_call: TRBV12-5
j_call: TRBJ2-3
cdr3_length: 13

cdr3_aa: ASSPSGGTVQF
v_call: TRBV7-3
j_call: TRBJ2-1
cdr3_length: 11